Listed here are 17 T cell receptor beta chains from one sample, sequenced in a study of control samples from healthy donors and cancer patients. Libraries were prepared by immunoSEQ multiplex PCR; TCRdb keeps only in-frame clonotypes and omits some of them. The sample has about 130,000 clones, around 92% seen once. Sequenced: blood. These receptors all stem from a woman aged 45-65 years in good health.

This chain joins TRBV30 and TRBJ2-7; D gene uncertain. Looked up from germline, CDR1 is GTSNPN and CDR2 is SVGIG (reference sequence). The CDR3 runs to 12 residues. V was clipped by 1 base and J by 4 bases, with 8 bases between them. Written as DNA, the CDR3 is TGTGCCTGGAGTGCCCTCAGTTACGAGCAGTACTTC. As protein: CAWSALSYEQYF.

The V gene is TRBV3-1 (or the pseudogene TRBV3-2), the J gene TRBJ2-5; D call uncertain. The CDR3 consists of 12 residues. V was pared by 2 bases and J by 1 base, with 2 bases between. CDR1 and CDR2 from the germline V gene are LGHDT and YNNKEL (reference sequence). The CDR3 coding sequence is TGTGCCAGCAGCCAAATCCAAGAGACCCAGTACTTC. Translating gives CASSQIQETQYF.

This chain connects TRBV5-1 to TRBJ1-1; weak D call: TRBD1 (6 bases). The ends were cut back, 4 bases at V and 1 base at J, with 14 bases in the middle. The CDR3 consists of 15 residues. Germline assignment: CDR1 SGHRS and CDR2 YFSETQ. DNA of the CDR3: TGCGCCAGCAGCAGCAAACAGGGCGCGAACACTGAAGCTTTCTTT. It translates to CASSSKQGANTEAFF.

V is TRBV5-1 and J is TRBJ2-5; a weak D match, TRBD2 (6 bases). V lost 5 bases to trimming and J lost 1 base, with 15 bases between them. CDR3 length: 15 residues. Germline V gene data show CDR1 as SGHRS and CDR2 as YFSETQ. The CDR3 DNA is TGCGCCAGCAGTGGAGGGTTAACCCTCCAAGAGACCCAGTACTTC. Protein: CASSGGLTLQETQYF.

The chain is built from TRBV3-1 (or the pseudogene TRBV3-2) and TRBJ2-7, with 8 bases that match TRBD1. Losses at the gene ends were 3 bases for V and 5 bases for J; bases not matched to a gene: 6. CDR1 is LGHDT and CDR2 is YNNKEL in the germline V gene (reference sequence). The CDR3 sequence is 14 residues long. Here the CDR3 DNA reads TGTGCCAGCAGCCATGGACAGGGATCTAACGAGCAGTACTTC. It specifies CASSHGQGSNEQYF.

The chain joins TRBV6-5 to TRBJ1-6; maybe TRBD1 (5 bases). In germline, CDR1 is MNHEY, CDR2 SVGAGI. CDR3 length equals 16 residues. The V end was cut by 0 bases, the J end by 9 bases, with 15 bases between. Written as DNA, the CDR3 is TGTGCCAGCAGTTACTCGATAACAGGATTAGGTTCACCCCTCCACTTT. Protein sequence: CASSYSITGLGSPLHF.

The chain recombines TRBV13 with TRBJ1-1; TRBD1 aligns across 9 bases. Germline V lookup: CDR1 PRHDT, CDR2 FYEKMQ (reference sequence). V dropped 0 bases and J dropped 5; count of bases not matched to a gene: 10. This CDR3 is built from 17 residues. CDR3 protein: CASSLGHGQGFDTEAFF. The CDR3 nucleotides are TGTGCCAGCAGCTTAGGCCACGGACAGGGGTTTGATACTGAAGCTTTCTTT.

V gene TRBV29-1 combines with J gene TRBJ2-4; D remains unclear. CDR3 length: 13 amino acids. With 6 bases removed from V and 0 bases from J, the gap between germline ends came to 9 bases. Germline-derived CDR1 and CDR2 are SQVTM and ANQGSEA. The CDR3 protein is CSVPAGAKNIQYF. DNA of the CDR3: TGCAGCGTCCCGGCAGGAGCCAAAAACATTCAGTACTTC. Complete variable domain (other parts from reference TRBV29-1 and TRBJ2-4): SAVISQKPSRDICQRGTSLTIQCQVDSQVTMMFWYRQQPGQSLTLIATANQGSEATYESGFVIDKFPISRPNLTFSTLTVSNMSPEDSSIYLCSVPAGAKNIQYFGAGTRLSVL.

Written as DNA, the CDR3 is TGTGCCTGGACCAGGGACATCCCCTACGAGCAGTACTTC. This sequence encodes CAWTRDIPYEQYF. V is TRBV30 and J is TRBJ2-7; D might be TRBD1 (6 bases). This CDR3 comprises 13 residues. V lost 4 bases to trimming and J lost 2 bases, with 12 bases between them. Germline V CDR1 and CDR2: GTSNPN, SVGIG (reference sequence).

This clone was detected only once. V is TRBV18 and J is TRBJ2-1; D remains ambiguous. In germline, CDR1 is KGHSH, CDR2 LQKENI. The CDR3 loop spans 13 amino acids. Trimming removed 4 bases from V and 10 bases from J, with 14 bases in between. The CDR3 is CASSLSLPHEQFF. CDR3 DNA: TGTGCCAGCTCACTAAGCCTCCCCCACGAGCAGTTCTTC.

This sequence joins TRBV28 and TRBJ2-1; 12 bases fit TRBD2. CDR3 length: 16 amino acids. From germline, CDR1 is MDHEN and CDR2 SYDVKM. V lost 7 bases, J lost 11 bases, and 15 bases stayed unmatched. The CDR3 region is CASTPRGLAGGGQQFF. CDR3 nucleotides: TGTGCCAGCACCCCACGGGGGCTAGCGGGAGGGGGACAGCAGTTCTTC.

On this clone: This CDR3 is also generated by other DNA sequences in the sample. The chain employs TRBV5-6 and TRBJ1-2; D may be TRBD1 (6 bases). V was trimmed by 0 bases and J by 1 base, leaving 7 bases between them. This CDR3 is 14 amino acids long. The V gene's germline CDR1 is SGHDT and CDR2 YYEEEE. In nucleotides, the CDR3 is TGTGCCAGCAGCTTGGTAGGGGGTAACTATGGCTACACCTTC. Its translation is CASSLVGGNYGYTF.

Turning to this clone: Other DNA sequences in this sample translate to the same CDR3. This chain links TRBV18 with TRBJ1-1; tentatively, D is TRBD1 (5 bases). CDR1 is KGHSH, CDR2 LQKENI, per germline. The CDR3 is 13 residues long. The V end was cut by 6 bases, the J end by 1 base, with 9 bases between. This CDR3 reads CASSPTGNTEAFF. CDR3 in DNA: TGTGCCAGCTCCCCAACAGGGAACACTGAAGCTTTCTTT.

This clone was counted once. CDR3 sequence: CASSPRTGGGPLHF. The DNA of the CDR3 is TGTGCCAGCAGCCCGAGGACAGGAGGGGGACCCCTCCACTTT. The rearrangement uses TRBV14 and TRBJ1-6; 7 nucleotides line up with TRBD1. Looked up from germline, CDR1 is SGHDN and CDR2 is FVKESK. CDR3 length equals 14 residues. V was pared by 4 bases and J by 12 bases, with 9 bases of the junction left unmatched.

The J gene is TRBJ1-2, the V gene TRBV6-5, with 7 bases aligning to TRBD1. Germline lookup yields CDR1 MNHEY and CDR2 SVGAGI. V gave up 2 bases and J gave up 5 bases; unmatched junction bases: 5. CDR3 length equals 14 residues. In DNA, the CDR3 is TGTGCCAGCAGTTACAACGGACAGGAATATGGCTACACCTTC. Protein sequence: CASSYNGQEYGYTF.

V is TRBV7-9 and J is TRBJ2-7; 11 positions agree with TRBD2. This CDR3 comprises 13 residues. J lost 6 bases, V lost 8 bases, and 6 bases had no gene match. Germline loops: CDR1 SEHNR, CDR2 FQNEAQ (reference sequence). CDR3 protein: CASVLAGVSEQYF. CDR3 coding DNA: TGTGCCAGCGTACTAGCGGGGGTCTCCGAGCAGTACTTC.

The V gene is TRBV29-1, the J gene TRBJ2-1; 7 bases line up with TRBD1. This CDR3 is built from 14 residues. The V gene's germline CDR1 is SQVTM and CDR2 ANQGSEA. Trimming took 6 bases from V and 8 from J; bases not matched to a gene: 13. CDR3 amino acids: CSVSTIQGWHEQFF. The CDR3 nucleotides are TGCAGCGTCTCAACTATACAGGGGTGGCATGAGCAGTTCTTC.